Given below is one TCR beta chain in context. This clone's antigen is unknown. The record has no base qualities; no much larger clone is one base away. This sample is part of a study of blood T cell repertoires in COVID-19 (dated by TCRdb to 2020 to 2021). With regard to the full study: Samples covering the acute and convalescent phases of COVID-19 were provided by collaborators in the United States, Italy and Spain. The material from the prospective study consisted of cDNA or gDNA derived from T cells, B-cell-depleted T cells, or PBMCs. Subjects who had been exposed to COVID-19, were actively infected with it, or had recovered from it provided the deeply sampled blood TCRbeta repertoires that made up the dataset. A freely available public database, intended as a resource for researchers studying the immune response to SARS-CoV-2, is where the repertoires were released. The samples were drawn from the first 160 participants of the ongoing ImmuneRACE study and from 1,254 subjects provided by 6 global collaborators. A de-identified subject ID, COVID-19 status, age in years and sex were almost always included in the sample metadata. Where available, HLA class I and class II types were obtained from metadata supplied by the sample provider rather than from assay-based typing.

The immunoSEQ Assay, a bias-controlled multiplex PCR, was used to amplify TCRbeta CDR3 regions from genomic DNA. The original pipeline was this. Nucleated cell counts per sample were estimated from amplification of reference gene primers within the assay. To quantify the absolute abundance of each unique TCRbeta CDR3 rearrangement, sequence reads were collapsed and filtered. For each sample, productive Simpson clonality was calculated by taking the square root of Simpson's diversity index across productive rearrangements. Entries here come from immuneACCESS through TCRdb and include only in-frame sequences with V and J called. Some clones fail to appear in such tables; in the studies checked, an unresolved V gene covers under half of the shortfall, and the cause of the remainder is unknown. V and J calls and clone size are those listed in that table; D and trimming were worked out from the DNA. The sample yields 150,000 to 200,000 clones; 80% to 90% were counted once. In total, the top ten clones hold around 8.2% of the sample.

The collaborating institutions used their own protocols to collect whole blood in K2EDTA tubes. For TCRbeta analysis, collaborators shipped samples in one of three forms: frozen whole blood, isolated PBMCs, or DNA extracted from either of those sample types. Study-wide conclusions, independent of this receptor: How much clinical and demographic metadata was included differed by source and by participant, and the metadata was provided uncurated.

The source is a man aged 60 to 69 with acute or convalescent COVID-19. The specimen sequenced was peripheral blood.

Read as DNA, the sequence is TGCGCCACCTTGGGTTTCGGCAGGGGAAAGGGCTACACCTTC. The encoded protein is CATLGFGRGKGYTF. Recombination connected TRBV4-1 to TRBJ1-2; the D gene is perhaps TRBD1, on 6 matching bases. The junction carries 23 bases between V and J, which are trimmed by 10 bases and 8 bases respectively. The CDR3 runs 14 residues from the cysteine to the phenylalanine. Only the CDR3 part of the read is kept: 42 bases, read in frame from the first base. CDR1 MGHRA and CDR2 YSYEKL were looked up in the germline V gene.